This TCR beta chain was captured by sequencing in a study of blood T cell repertoires in COVID-19. At the level of the study: Whether acute or convalescent, the COVID-19 samples came from the United States, Italy and Spain. In each case, the material was cDNA or gDNA derived from T cells, B-cell-depleted T cells, or PBMCs.

In the original processing: Using reference gene primer amplification, nucleated cell counts were estimated. TCRdb's copy holds only in-frame clones and misses some; the assay was immunoSEQ multiplex PCR. Clone size and the V and J calls come from that table; the DNA yielded D and trimming. Among roughly 140,000 clones, more than 75% were seen once, and the ten largest hold 10% to 15%. The TCR was taken from a man aged 60-69 years with active or convalescent COVID-19. The sample taken for sequencing was peripheral blood.

The CDR3 DNA sequence: TGTGCCAGTAGTACTCAGCGGAGCTCCTACAATGAGCAGTTCTTC. Translated, it gives CASSTQRSSYNEQFF. This chain connects TRBV19 to TRBJ2-1, with D perhaps matching TRBD2 (5 bases). With 4 bases removed from V and 0 bases from J, the gap between germline ends came to 10 bases. From germline, CDR1 is LNHDA and CDR2 SQIVND (reference sequence). The CDR3 totals 15 residues.